This T cell receptor beta chain was obtained from a study of shared clonotypes between healthy human individuals. V was pared by 0 bases and J by 0 bases, with 9 bases between. This CDR3 has 15 amino acids. The germline CDR1 and CDR2 sequences are GTSNPN and SVGIG (reference sequence). About 90 million PBMCs per unsorted sample were used for genomic DNA. Note on this clone: As yet, its antigen is unknown.

The unsorted PBMC replicate PCRs were performed with roughly 300 ng DNA, around 27,000 T cell genomes. As originally analysed: ImmunoSEQ junction-only sequences lacked quality scores, so their filtering differed. The table came from immunoSEQ multiplex PCR; TCRdb's copy has only in-frame clones and leaves some out. D and trimming were read from the DNA, whereas the V and J calls and clone size are those reported in that table. The table has roughly 490,000 clones, 79% seen once. Study-level results: Sharing of clonotypes among donors was expected to vary with sequencing depth.

Sequenced material: PBMCs. This TCR derives from a middle-aged woman in good health. Some clones in this sample may be carry-over from other donors' samples. The genes are TRBV30 and TRBJ1-3; tentatively, D is TRBD1 (6 bases). The CDR3 DNA follows: TGTGCCTGGAGTGTTGGGGGCAACTCTGGAAACACCATATATTTT. This sequence encodes CAWSVGGNSGNTIYF.